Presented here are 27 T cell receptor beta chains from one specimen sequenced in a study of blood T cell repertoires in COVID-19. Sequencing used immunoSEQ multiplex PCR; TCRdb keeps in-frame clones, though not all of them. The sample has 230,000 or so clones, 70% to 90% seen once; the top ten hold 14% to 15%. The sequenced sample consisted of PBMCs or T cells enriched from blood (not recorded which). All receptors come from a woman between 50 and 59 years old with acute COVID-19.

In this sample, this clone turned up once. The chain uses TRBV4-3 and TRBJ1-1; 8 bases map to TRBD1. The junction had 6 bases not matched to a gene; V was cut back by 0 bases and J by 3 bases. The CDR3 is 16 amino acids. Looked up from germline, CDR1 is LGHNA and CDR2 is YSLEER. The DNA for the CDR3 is TGCGCCAGCAGCCAAGATCGGCAGGGGGCGGACACTGAAGCTTTCTTT. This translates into CASSQDRQGADTEAFF.

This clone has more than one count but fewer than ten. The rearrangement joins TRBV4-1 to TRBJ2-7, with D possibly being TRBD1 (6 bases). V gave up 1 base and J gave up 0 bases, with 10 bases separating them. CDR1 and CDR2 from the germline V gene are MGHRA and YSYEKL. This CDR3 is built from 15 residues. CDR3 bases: TGCGCCAGCAGCCAAGTGATAGGGGGCTCCTACGAGCAGTACTTC. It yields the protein CASSQVIGGSYEQYF.

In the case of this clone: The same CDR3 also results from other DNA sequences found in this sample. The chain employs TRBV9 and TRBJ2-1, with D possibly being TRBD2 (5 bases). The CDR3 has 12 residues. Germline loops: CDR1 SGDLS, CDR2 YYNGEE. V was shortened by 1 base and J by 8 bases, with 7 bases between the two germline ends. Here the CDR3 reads CASSVPGDEQFF. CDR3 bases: TGTGCCAGCAGCGTACCCGGGGATGAGCAGTTCTTC.

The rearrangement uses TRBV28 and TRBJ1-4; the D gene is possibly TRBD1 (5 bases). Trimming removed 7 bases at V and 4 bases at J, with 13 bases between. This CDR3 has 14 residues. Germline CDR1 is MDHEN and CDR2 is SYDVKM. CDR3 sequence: CASTQGGSNEKLFF. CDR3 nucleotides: TGTGCCAGCACCCAGGGAGGGAGTAATGAAAAACTGTTTTTT.

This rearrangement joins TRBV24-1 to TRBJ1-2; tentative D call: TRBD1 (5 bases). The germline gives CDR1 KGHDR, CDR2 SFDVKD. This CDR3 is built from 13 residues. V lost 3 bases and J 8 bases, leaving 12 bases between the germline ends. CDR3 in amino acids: CATSDQGSGGYTF. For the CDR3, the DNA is TGTGCCACCAGTGATCAGGGTTCCGGGGGCTACACCTTC.

CDR3 sequence reads: CASSIRGQGRNEQFF. In DNA form, the CDR3 reads TGTGCCAGTAGTATCCGAGGACAGGGGCGTAATGAGCAGTTCTTC. The chain has TRBV19 and TRBJ2-1; TRBD1 aligns across 9 bases. In germline, CDR1 is LNHDA, CDR2 SQIVND (reference sequence). The CDR3 length is 15 residues. J lost 7 bases, V lost 3 bases, and 7 bases had no gene match.

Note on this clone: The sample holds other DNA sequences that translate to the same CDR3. This CDR3 reads CASSFGRGAGNEQFF. Written as DNA, the CDR3 is TGTGCCAGCAGTTTTGGGCGGGGGGCGGGAAATGAGCAGTTCTTC. The J gene is TRBJ2-1, the V gene TRBV28; 8 nucleotides agree with TRBD2. The V gene end was trimmed by 3 bases and the J gene end by 7 bases; junction bases not matched to a gene: 8. The germline CDR1 and CDR2 sequences are MDHEN and SYDVKM. This CDR3 has 15 amino acids.

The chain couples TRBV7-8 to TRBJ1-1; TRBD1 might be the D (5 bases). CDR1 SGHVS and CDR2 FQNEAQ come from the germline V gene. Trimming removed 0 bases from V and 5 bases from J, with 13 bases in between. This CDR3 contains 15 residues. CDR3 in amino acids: CASSLAGPGKTEAFF. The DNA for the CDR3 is TGTGCCAGCAGCTTAGCGGGCCCAGGGAAGACTGAAGCTTTCTTT.

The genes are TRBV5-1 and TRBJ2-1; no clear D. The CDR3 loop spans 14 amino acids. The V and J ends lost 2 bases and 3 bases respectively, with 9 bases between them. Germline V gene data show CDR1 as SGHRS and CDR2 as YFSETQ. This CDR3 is CASSFLGHYNEQFF. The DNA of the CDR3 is TGCGCCAGCAGCTTTCTAGGCCACTACAATGAGCAGTTCTTC. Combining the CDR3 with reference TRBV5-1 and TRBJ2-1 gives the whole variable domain KAGVTQTPRYLIKTRGQQVTLSCSPISGHRSVSWYQQTPGQGLQFLFEYFSETQRNKGNFPGRFSGRQFSNSRSEMNVSTLELGDSALYLCASSFLGHYNEQFFGPGTRLTVL.

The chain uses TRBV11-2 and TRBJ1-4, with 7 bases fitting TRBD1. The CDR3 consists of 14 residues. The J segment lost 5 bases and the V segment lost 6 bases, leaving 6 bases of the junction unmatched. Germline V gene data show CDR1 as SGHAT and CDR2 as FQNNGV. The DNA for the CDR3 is TGTGCCAGCAGTAGGGGACAGTTGAATGAAAAACTGTTTTTT. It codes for CASSRGQLNEKLFF.

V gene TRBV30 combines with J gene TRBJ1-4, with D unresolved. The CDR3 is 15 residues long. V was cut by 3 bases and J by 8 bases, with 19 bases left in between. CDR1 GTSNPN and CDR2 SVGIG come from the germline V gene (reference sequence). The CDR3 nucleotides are TGTGCCTGGAGCGCTACCCGGGCCGGCGGGGAAAAACTGTTTTTT. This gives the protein CAWSATRAGGEKLFF.

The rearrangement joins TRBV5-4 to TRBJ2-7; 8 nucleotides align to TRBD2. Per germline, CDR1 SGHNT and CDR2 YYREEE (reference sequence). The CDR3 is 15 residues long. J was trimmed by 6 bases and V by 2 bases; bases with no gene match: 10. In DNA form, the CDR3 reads TGTGCCAGCAGCTTTCCAGCGGGAGCTGTAAGCGAGCAGTACTTC. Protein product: CASSFPAGAVSEQYF.

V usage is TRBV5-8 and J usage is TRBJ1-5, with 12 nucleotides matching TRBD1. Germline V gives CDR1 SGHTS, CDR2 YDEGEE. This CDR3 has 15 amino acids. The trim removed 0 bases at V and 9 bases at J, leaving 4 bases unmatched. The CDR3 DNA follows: TGTGCCAGCAGCTTGGGGGGGACAGGGGGCCGGCCCCAGCATTTT. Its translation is CASSLGGTGGRPQHF. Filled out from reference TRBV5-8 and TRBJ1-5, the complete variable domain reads EAGVTQSPTHLIKTRGQQATLRCSPISGHTSVYWYQQALGLGLQFLLWYDEGEERNRGNFPPRFSGRQFPNYSSELNVNALELEDSALYLCASSLGGTGGRPQHFGDGTRLSIL.

The CDR3 protein is CASSESGRGFYEQYF. CDR3 DNA sequence: TGTGCCAGCAGTGAATCGGGCAGGGGTTTCTACGAGCAGTACTTC. The chain combines TRBV25-1 with TRBJ2-7; tentative D call: TRBD1 (6 bases). V was pared by 1 base and J by 3 bases, with 13 bases between. This CDR3 comprises 15 residues. From germline, CDR1 is MGHDK and CDR2 SYGVNS.

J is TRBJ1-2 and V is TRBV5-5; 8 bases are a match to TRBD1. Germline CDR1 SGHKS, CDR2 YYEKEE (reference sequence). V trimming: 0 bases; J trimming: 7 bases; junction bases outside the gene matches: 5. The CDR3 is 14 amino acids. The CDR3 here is CASSLGQGAGGYTF. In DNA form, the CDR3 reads TGTGCCAGCAGCTTGGGGCAGGGGGCTGGTGGCTACACCTTC.

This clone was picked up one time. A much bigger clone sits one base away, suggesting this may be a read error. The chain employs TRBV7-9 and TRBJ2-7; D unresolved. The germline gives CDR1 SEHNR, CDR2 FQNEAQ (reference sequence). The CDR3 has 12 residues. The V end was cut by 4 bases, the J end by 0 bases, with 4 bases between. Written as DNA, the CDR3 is TGTGCCAGCAGCTCGAGCTCCTACGAGCAGTACTTC. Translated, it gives CASSSSSYEQYF.

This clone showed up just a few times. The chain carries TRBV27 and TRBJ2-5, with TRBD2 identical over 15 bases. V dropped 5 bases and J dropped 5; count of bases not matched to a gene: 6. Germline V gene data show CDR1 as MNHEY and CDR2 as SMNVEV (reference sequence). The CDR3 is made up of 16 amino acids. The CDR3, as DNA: TGTGCCAGCAGTACAGGACTAGCGGGAGGGGGTGAGACCCAGTACTTC. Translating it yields CASSTGLAGGGETQYF.

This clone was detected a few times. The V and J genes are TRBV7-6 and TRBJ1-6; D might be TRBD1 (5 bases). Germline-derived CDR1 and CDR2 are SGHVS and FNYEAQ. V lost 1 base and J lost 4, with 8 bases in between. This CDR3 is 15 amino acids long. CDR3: CASSLGRAYNSPLHF. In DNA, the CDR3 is TGTGCCAGCAGCTTAGGCAGGGCTTATAATTCACCCCTCCACTTT.

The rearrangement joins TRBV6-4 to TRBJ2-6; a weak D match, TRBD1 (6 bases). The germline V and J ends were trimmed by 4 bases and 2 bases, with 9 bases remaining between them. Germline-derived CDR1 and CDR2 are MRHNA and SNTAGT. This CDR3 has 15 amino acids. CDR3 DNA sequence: TGTGCCAGCAGTGCTCACAGGGCTGGGGCCAACGTCCTGACTTTC. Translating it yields CASSAHRAGANVLTF.

For the CDR3, the DNA is TGTGCCAGCAGCTTAGCCGGGGAGACCTACGAGCAGTACTTC. Translated, it gives CASSLAGETYEQYF. This sequence joins TRBV7-6 and TRBJ2-7; weak D call: TRBD2 (5 bases). This CDR3 is 14 amino acids long. Germline-derived CDR1 and CDR2 are SGHVS and FNYEAQ. Trimming shortened V by 0 bases and J by 2 bases, and 8 bases separated the two germline ends.

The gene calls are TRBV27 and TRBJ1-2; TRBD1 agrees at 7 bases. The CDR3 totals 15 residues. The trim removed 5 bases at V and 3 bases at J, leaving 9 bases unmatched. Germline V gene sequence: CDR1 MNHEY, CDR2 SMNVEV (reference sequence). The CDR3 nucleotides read TGTGCCAGCAGTGCCACCAGGGGGGCCTACTATGGCTACACCTTC. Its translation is CASSATRGAYYGYTF.

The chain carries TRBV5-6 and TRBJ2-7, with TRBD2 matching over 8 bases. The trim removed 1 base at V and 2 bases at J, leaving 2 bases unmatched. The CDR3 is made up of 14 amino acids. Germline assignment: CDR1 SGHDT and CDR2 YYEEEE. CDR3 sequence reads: CASSLTSGAYEQYF. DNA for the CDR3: TGTGCCAGCAGCTTGACTAGCGGCGCCTACGAGCAGTACTTC.

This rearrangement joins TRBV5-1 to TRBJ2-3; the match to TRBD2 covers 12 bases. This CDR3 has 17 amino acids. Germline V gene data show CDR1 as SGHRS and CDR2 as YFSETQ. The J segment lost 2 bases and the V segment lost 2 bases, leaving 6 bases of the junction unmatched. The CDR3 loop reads CASSLSTSGSPTDTQYF. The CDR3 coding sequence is TGCGCCAGCAGCTTATCGACTAGCGGGAGCCCCACAGATACGCAGTATTTT.

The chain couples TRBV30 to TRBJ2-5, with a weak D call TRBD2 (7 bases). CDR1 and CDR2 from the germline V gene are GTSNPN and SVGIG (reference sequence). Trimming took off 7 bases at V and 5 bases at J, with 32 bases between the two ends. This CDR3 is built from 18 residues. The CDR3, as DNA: TGTGCCTCGCGGGGGCTAGCGGAGACCCTCCGCCTCGGGGAGACCCAGTACTTC. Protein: CASRGLAETLRLGETQYF.

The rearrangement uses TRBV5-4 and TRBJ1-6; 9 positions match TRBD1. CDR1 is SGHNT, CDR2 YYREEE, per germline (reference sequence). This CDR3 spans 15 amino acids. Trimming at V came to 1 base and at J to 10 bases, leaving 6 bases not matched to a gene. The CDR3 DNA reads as TGTGCCAGCAGCTTGCGACAGGGGGGAGTGTCACCCCTCCACTTT. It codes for CASSLRQGGVSPLHF.

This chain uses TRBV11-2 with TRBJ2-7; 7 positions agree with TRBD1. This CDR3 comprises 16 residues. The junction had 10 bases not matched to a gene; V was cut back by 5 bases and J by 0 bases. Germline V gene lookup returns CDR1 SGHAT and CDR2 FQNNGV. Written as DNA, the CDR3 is TGTGCCAGCAGCCCTCTCGAGGGGGCCCTCTCCTACGAGCAGTACTTC. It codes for CASSPLEGALSYEQYF.

The CDR3 sequence is CASSFGLAGDGEQFF. As DNA, the CDR3 is TGCGCCAGCAGCTTTGGACTAGCGGGAGATGGTGAGCAGTTCTTC. The chain employs TRBV5-1 and TRBJ2-1, with 13 bases identical to TRBD2. Germline assignment: CDR1 SGHRS and CDR2 YFSETQ. V was clipped by 2 bases and J by 9 bases; unmatched bases: 5. CDR3 length: 15 amino acids.